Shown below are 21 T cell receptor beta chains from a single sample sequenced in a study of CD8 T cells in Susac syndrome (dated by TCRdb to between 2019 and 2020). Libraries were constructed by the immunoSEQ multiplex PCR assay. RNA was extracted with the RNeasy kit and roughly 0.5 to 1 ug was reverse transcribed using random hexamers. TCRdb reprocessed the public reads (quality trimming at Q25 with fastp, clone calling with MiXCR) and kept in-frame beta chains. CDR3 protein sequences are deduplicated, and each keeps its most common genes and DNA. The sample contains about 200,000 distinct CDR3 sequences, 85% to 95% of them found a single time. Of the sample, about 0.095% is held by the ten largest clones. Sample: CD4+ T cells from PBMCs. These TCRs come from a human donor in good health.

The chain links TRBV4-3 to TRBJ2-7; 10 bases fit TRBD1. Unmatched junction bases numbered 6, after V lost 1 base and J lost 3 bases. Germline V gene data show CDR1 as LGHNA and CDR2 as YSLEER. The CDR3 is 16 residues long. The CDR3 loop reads CASSQGAGTGVYEQYF. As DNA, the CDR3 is TGCGCCAGCAGCCAAGGCGCGGGGACAGGGGTCTACGAGCAGTACTTC.

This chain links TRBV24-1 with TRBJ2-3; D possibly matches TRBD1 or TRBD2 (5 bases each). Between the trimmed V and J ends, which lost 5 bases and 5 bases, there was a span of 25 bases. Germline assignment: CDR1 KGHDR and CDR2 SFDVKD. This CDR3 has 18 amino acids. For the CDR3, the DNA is TGTGCCACCAGTGGCCCTTCGGCTAGAGGGGACCACAAAGATACGCAGTATTTT. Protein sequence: CATSGPSARGDHKDTQYF.

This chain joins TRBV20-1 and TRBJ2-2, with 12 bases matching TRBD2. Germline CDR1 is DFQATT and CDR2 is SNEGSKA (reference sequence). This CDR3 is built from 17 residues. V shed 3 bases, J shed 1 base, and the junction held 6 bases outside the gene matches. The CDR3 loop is CSARRLAGDLNTGELFF. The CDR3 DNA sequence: TGCAGTGCTAGGAGACTAGCGGGAGACCTGAACACCGGGGAGCTGTTTTTT.

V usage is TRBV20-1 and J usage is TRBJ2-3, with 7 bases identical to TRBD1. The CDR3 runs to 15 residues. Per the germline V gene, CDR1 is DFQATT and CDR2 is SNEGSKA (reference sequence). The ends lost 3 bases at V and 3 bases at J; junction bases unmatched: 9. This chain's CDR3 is CSASPDRVGTDTQYF. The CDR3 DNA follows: TGCAGTGCTAGTCCCGACAGGGTAGGAACAGATACGCAGTATTTT.

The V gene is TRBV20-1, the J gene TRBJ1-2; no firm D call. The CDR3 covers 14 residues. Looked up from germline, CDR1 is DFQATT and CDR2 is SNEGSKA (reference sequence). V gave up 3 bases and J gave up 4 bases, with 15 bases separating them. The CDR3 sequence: CSARGIAGIYGYTF. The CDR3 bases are TGCAGTGCTAGGGGTATAGCGGGGATCTATGGCTACACCTTC.

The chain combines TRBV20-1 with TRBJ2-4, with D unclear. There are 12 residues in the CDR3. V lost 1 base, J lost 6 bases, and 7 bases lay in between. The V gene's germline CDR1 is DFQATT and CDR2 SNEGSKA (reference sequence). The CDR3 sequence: CSARATGNIQYF. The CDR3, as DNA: TGCAGTGCTAGAGCGACGGGAAACATTCAGTACTTC.

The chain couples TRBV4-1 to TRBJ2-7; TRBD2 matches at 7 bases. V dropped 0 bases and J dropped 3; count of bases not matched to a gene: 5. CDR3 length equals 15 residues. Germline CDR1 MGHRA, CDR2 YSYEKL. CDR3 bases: TGCGCCAGCAGCCAAGAATACGGGACTAACTACGAGCAGTACGTC. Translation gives CASSQEYGTNYEQYV.

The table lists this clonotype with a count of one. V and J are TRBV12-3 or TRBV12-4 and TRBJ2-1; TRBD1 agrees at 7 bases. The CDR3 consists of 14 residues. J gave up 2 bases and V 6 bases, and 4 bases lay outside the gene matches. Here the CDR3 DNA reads TGTGCCAGCAGGGGGACAGTTACCTACAATGAGCAGTTCTTC. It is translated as CASRGTVTYNEQFF.

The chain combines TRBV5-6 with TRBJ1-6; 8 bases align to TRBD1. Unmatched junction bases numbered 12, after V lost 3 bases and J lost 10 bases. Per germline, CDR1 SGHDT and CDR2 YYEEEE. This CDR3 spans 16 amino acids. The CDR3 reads CASSSGTGSLGSPLHF. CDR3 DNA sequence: TGTGCCAGCAGCTCCGGGACAGGCTCCTTAGGATCACCCCTCCACTTT.

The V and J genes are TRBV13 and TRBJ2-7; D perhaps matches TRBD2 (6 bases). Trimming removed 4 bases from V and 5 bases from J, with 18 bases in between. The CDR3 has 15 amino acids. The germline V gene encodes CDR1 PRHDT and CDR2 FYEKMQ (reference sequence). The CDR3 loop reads CASSYTGTRDHEQYF. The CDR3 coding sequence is TGTGCCAGCAGCTACACCGGGACGCGGGACCACGAGCAGTACTTC.

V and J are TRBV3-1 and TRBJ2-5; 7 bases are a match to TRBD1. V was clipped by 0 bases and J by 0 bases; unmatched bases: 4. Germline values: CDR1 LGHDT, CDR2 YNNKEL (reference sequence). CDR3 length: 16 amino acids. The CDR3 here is CASSQETGTDQETQYF. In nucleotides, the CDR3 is TGTGCCAGCAGCCAAGAGACAGGGACCGACCAAGAGACCCAGTACTTC.

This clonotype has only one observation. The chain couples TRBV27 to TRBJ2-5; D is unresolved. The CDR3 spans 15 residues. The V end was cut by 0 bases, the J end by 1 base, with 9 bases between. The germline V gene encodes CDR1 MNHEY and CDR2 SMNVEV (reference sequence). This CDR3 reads CASSLSWAAQETQYF. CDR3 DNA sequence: TGTGCCAGCAGTTTATCGTGGGCAGCCCAAGAGACCCAGTACTTC.

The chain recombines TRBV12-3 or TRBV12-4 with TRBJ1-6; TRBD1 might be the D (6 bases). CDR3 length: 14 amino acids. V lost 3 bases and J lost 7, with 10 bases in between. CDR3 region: CASSFRRGNSPLHF. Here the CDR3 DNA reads TGTGCCAGCAGTTTCCGCAGGGGAAATTCACCCCTCCACTTT.

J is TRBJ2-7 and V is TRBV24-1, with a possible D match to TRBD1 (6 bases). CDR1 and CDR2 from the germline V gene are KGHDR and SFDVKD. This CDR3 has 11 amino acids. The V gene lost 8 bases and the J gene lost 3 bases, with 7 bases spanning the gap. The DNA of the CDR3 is TGTGCCACCAAGGACAGCTACGAGCAGTACGTC. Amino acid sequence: CATKDSYEQYV.

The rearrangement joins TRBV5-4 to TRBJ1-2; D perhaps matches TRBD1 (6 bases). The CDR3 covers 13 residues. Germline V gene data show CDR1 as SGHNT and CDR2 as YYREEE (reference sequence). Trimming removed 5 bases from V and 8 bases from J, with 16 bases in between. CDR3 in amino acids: CASSGTGGRGYTF. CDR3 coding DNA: TGTGCCAGCAGTGGTACGGGGGGGCGCGGCTACACCTTC. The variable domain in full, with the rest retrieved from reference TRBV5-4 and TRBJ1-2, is ETGVTQSPTHLIKTRGQQVTLRCSSQSGHNTVSWYQQALGQGPQFIFQYYREEENGRGNFPPRFSGLQFPNYSSELNVNALELDDSALYLCASSGTGGRGYTFGSGTRLTVV.

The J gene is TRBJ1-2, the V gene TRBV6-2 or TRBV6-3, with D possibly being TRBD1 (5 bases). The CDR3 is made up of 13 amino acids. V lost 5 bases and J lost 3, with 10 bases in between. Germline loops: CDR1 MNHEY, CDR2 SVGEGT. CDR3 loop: CASSADRDYGYTF. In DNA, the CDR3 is TGTGCCAGCAGTGCTGACAGAGACTATGGCTACACCTTC.

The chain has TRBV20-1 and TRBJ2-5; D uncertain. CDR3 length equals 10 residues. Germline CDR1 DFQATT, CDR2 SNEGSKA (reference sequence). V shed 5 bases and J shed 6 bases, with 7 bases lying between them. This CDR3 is CSASDKTQYF. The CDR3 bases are TGCAGTGCTTCCGATAAGACCCAGTACTTC.

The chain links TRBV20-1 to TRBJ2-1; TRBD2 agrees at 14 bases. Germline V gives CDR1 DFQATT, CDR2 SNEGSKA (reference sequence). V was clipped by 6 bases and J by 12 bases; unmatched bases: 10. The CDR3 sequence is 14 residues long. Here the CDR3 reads CSATTSGRVMRQFF. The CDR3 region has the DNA TGCAGTGCAACGACTAGCGGGAGGGTTATGCGGCAGTTCTTC.

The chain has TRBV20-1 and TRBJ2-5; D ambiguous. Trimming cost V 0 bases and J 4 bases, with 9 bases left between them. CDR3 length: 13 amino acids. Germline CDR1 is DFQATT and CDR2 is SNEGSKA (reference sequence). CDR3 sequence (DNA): TGCAGTGCTAGAGATTTCAGGATAGAGACCCAGTACTTC. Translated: CSARDFRIETQYF.

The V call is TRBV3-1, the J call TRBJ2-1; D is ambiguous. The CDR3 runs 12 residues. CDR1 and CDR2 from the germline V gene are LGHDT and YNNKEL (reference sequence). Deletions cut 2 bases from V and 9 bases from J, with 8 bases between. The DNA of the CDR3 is TGTGCCAGCAGCCAACAGACGAGTGAGCAGTTCTTC. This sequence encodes CASSQQTSEQFF.

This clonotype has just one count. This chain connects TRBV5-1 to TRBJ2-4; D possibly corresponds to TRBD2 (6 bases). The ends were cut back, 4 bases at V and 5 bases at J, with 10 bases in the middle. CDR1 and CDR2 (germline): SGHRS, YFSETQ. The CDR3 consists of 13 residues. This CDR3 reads CASSGGGQNIQYF. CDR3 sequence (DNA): TGCGCCAGCAGCGGGGGAGGCCAAAACATTCAGTACTTC. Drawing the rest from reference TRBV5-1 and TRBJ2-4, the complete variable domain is KAGVTQTPRYLIKTRGQQVTLSCSPISGHRSVSWYQQTPGQGLQFLFEYFSETQRNKGNFPGRFSGRQFSNSRSEMNVSTLELGDSALYLCASSGGGQNIQYFGAGTRLSVL.